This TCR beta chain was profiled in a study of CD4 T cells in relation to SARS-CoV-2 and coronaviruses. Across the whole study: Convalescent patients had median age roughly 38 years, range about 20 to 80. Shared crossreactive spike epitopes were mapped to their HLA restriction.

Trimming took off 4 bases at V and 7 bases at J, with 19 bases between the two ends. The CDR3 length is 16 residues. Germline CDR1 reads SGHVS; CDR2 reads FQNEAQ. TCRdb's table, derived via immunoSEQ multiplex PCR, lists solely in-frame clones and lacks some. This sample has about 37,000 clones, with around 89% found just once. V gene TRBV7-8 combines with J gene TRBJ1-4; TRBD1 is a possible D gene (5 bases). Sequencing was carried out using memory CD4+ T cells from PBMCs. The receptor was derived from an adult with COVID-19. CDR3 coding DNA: TGTGCCAGCAGCTATCTCCCGGGACGGCTAATTGAAAAACTGTTTTTT. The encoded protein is CASSYLPGRLIEKLFF.